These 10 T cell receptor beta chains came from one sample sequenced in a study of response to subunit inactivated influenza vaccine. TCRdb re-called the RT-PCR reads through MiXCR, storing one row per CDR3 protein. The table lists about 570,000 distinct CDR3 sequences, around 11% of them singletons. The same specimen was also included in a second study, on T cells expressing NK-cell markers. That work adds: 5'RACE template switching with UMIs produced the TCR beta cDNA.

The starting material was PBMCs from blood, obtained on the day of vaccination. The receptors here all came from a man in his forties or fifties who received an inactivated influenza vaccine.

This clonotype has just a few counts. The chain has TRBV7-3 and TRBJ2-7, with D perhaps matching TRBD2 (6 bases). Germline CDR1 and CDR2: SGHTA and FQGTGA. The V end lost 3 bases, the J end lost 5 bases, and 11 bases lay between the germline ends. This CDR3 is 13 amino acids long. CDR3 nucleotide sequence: TGTGCCAGCAGCTTTTCCGGGACTGACGAGCAGTACTTC. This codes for CASSFSGTDEQYF. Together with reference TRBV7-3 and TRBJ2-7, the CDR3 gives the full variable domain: GAGVSQTPSNKVTEKGKYVELRCDPISGHTALYWYRQSLGQGPEFLIYFQGTGAADDSGLPNDRFFAVRPEGSVSTLKIQRTERGDSAVYLCASSFSGTDEQYFGPGTRLTVT.

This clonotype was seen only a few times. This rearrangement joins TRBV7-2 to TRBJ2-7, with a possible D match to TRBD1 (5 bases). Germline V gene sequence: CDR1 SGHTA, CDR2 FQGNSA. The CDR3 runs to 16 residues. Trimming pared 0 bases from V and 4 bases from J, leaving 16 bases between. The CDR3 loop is CASSLAPVPAGYEQYF. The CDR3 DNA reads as TGTGCCAGCAGCTTAGCCCCAGTACCGGCAGGGTACGAGCAGTACTTC. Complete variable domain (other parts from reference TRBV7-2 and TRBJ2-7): GAGVSQSPSNKVTEKGKDVELRCDPISGHTALYWYRQSLGQGLEFLIYFQGNSAPDKSGLPSDRFSAERTGGSVSTLTIQRTQQEDSAVYLCASSLAPVPAGYEQYFGPGTRLTVT.

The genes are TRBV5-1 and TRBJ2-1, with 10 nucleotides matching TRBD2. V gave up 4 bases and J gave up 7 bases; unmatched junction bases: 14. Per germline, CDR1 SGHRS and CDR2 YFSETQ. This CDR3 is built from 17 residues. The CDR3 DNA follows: TGCGCCAGCAGCCCTAGCGGGAGCTTTGTGGGGAGGAATGAGCAGTTCTTC. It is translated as CASSPSGSFVGRNEQFF.

CDR3 in amino acids: CSADGLAGGTGELFF. In nucleotides, the CDR3 is TGCAGCGCCGATGGGCTAGCGGGAGGGACCGGGGAGCTGTTTTTT. The rearrangement joins TRBV29-1 to TRBJ2-2, with 12 bases aligning to TRBD2. The CDR3 is made up of 15 amino acids. V shed 7 bases and J 5 bases; nucleotides not matched to a gene: 8. Looked up from germline, CDR1 is SQVTM and CDR2 is ANQGSEA.

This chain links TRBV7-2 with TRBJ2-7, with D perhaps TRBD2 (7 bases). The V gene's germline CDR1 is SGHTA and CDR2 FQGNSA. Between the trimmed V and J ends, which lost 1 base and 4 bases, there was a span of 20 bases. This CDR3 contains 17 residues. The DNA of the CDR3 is TGTGCCAGCAGCTTAGGCCCCGCGACTAGGGGGGGTTACGAGCAGTACTTC. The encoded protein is CASSLGPATRGGYEQYF. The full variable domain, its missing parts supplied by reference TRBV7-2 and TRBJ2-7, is GAGVSQSPSNKVTEKGKDVELRCDPISGHTALYWYRQSLGQGLEFLIYFQGNSAPDKSGLPSDRFSAERTGGSVSTLTIQRTQQEDSAVYLCASSLGPATRGGYEQYFGPGTRLTVT.

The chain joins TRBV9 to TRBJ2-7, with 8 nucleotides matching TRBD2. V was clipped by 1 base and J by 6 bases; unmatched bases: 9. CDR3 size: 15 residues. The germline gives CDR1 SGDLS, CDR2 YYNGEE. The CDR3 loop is CASSVTGGPASEQYF. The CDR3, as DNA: TGTGCCAGCAGCGTAACGGGAGGGCCGGCTTCCGAGCAGTACTTC. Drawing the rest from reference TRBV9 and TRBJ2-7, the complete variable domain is DSGVTQTPKHLITATGQRVTLRCSPRSGDLSVYWYQQSLDQGLQFLIQYYNGEERAKGNILERFSAQQFPDLHSELNLSSLELGDSALYFCASSVTGGPASEQYFGPGTRLTVT.

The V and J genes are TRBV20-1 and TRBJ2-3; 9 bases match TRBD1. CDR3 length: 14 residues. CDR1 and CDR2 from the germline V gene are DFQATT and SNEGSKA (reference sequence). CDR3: CSEGTGISTDTQYF. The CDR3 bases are TGCAGCGAGGGGACAGGGATTAGCACAGATACGCAGTATTTT.

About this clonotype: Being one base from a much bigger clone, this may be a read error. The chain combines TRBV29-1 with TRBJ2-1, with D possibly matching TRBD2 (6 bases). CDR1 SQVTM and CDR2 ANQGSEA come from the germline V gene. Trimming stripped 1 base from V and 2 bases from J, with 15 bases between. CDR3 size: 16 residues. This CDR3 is CSVEAMRGGTYNEQFF. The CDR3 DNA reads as TGCAGCGTTGAAGCGATGAGGGGAGGCACCTACAATGAGCAGTTCTTC.

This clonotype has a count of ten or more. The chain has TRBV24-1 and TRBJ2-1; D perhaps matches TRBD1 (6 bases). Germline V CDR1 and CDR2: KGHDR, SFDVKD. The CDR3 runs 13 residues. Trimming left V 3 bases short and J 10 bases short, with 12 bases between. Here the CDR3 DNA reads TGTGCCACCAGTGATCTACAGGGTCGCGAGCAGTTCTTC. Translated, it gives CATSDLQGREQFF.

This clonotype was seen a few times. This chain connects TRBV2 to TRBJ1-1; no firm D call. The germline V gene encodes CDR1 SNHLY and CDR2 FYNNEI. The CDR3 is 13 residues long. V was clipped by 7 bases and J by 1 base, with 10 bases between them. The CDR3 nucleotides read TGTGCCAGCAAATTCCTGGGGAACACTGAAGCTTTCTTT. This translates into CASKFLGNTEAFF.